This T cell receptor beta chain emerged from a study of T cell changes during pregnancy in multiple sclerosis. Using immunoSEQ multiplex PCR, the repertoire was profiled, and TCRdb retains in-frame clones only, with some absent. The sample includes 35,000 to 45,000 clones, roughly nine tenths seen only once; the top ten take around 0.6%. Germline values: CDR1 LNHNV, CDR2 YYDKDF (reference sequence). The CDR3 is made up of 18 amino acids. Trimming took 0 bases from V and 3 from J, leaving 18 bases between them. The sequence was obtained from a female donor with multiple sclerosis, enrolled in a pregnancy study. Material: CD4+ T cells from peripheral blood mononuclear cells, obtained in the first trimester of pregnancy. The J gene is TRBJ2-1, the V gene TRBV15, with a tentative D call TRBD2 (6 bases). The CDR3 DNA reads TGTGCCACCAGCAGAGAGGGGGGAGAATCCGCAAGCTACAATGAGCAGTTCTTC. It codes for CATSREGGESASYNEQFF.